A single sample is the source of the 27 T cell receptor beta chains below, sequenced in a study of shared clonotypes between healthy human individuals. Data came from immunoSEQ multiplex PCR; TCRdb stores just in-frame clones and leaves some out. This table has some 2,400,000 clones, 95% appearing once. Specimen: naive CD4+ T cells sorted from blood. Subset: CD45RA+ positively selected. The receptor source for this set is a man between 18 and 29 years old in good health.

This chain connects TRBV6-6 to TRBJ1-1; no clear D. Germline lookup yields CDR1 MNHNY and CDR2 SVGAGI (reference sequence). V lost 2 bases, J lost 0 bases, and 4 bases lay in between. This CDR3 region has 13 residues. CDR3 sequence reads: CASSYRMNTEAFF. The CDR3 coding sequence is TGTGCCAGCAGTTACAGGATGAACACTGAAGCTTTCTTT.

In DNA form, the CDR3 reads TGTGCCAGCAGTCGCGGACAGGGGGCGCCAGGGCAGCCCCAGCATTTT. Amino acids: CASSRGQGAPGQPQHF. The rearrangement joins TRBV27 to TRBJ1-5, with 11 bases lining up with TRBD1. The V segment lost 5 bases and the J segment 7 bases; nucleotides outside the gene matches: 10. CDR1 and CDR2 from the germline V gene are MNHEY and SMNVEV (reference sequence). The CDR3 consists of 16 residues.

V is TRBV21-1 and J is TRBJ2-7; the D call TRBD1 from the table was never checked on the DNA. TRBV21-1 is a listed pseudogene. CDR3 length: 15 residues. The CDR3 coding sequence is TGTGCCAGCAGCAAAGCGCGAAGGGGTTTCTACGAGCAGTACTTC. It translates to CASSKARRGFYEQYF.

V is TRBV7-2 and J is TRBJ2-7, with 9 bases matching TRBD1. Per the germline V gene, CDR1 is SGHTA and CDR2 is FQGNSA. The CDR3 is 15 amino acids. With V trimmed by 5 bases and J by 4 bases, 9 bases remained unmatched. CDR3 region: CASSKEPGQGYEQYF. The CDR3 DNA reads TGTGCCAGCAGCAAGGAACCGGGACAGGGTTACGAGCAGTACTTC.

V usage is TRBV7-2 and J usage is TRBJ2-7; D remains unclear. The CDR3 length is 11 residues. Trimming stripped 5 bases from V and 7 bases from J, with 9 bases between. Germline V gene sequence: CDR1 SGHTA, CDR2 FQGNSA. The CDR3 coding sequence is TGTGCCAGCAGCGGGCTCTGGGAGCAGTACTTC. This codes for CASSGLWEQYF.

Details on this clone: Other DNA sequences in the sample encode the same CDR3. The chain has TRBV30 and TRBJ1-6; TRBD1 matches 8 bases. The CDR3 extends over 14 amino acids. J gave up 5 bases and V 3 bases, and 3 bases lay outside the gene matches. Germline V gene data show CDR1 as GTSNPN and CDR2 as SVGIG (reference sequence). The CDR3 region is CAWSKGQDNSPLHF. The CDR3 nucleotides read TGTGCCTGGAGCAAGGGACAGGATAATTCACCCCTCCACTTT.

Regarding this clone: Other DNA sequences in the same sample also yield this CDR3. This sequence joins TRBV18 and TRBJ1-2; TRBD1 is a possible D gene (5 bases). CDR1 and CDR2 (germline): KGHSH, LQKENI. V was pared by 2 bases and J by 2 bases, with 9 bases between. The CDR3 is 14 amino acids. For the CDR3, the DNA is TGTGCCAGCTCACCATCGGGGCTAAACTATGGCTACACCTTC. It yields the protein CASSPSGLNYGYTF.

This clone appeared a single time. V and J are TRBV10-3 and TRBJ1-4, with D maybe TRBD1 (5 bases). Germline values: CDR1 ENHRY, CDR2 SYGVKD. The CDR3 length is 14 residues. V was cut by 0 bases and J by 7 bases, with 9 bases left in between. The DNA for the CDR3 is TGTGCCATCAGTGAGTCCGGGAGGGGTGAAAAACTGTTTTTT. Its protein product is CAISESGRGEKLFF.

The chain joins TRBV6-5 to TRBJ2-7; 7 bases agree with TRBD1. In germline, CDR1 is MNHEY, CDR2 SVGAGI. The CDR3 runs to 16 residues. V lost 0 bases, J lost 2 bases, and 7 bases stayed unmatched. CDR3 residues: CASSYSGAQGAYEQYF. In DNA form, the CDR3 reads TGTGCCAGCAGTTACTCAGGTGCGCAGGGGGCCTACGAGCAGTACTTC.

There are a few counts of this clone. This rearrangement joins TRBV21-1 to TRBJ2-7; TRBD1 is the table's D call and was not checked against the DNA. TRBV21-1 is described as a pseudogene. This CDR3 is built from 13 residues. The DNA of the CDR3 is TGTGCCAGCAGCAAACCTTCAGTCTACGAGCAGTACTTC. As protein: CASSKPSVYEQYF.

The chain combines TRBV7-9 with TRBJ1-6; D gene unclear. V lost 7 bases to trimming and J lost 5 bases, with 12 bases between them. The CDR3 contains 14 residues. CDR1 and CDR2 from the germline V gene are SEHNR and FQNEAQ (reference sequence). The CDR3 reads CASTRLLDNSPLHF. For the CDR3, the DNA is TGTGCCAGCACCCGCCTGTTGGATAATTCACCCCTCCACTTT.

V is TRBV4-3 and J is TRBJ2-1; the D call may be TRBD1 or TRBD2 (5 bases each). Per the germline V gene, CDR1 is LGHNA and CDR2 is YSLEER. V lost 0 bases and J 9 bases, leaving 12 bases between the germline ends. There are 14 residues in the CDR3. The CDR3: CASSQEAAGGEQFF. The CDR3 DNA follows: TGCGCCAGCAGCCAAGAAGCGGCTGGGGGTGAGCAGTTCTTC.

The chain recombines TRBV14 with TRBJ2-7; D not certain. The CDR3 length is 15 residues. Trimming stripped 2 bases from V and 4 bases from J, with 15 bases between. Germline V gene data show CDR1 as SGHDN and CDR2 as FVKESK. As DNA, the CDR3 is TGTGCCAGCAGCCAAAACCGCGCCCCGTATTACGAGCAGTACTTC. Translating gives CASSQNRAPYYEQYF.

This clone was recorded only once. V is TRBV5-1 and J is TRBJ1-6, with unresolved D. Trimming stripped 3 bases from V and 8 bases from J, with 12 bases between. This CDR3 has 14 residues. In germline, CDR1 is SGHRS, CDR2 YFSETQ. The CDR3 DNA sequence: TGCGCCAGCAGCTACAGCCGTTGGGATTCACCCCTCCACTTT. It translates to CASSYSRWDSPLHF.

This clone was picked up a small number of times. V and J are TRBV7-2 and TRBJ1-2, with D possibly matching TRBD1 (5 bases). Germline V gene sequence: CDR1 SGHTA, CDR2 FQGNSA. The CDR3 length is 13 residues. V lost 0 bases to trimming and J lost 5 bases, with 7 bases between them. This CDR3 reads CASSLAEGYGYTF. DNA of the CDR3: TGTGCCAGCAGCTTAGCGGAGGGGTATGGCTACACCTTC.

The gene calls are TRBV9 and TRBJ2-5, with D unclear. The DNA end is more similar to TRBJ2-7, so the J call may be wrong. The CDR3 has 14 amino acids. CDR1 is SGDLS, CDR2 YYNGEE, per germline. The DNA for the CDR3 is TGTGCCAGCAGCGTAGACCGGAGCTCCTACGAGCAGTACTTC. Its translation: CASSVDRSSYEQYF.

The CDR3 region is CASIDRGLNTEAFF. In DNA, the CDR3 is TGTGCCAGTATTGACAGGGGCTTGAACACTGAAGCTTTCTTT. This chain connects TRBV19 to TRBJ1-1, with TRBD1 identical over 8 bases. V trimming: 7 bases; J trimming: 0 bases; junction bases outside the gene matches: 4. CDR1 is LNHDA, CDR2 SQIVND, per germline (reference sequence). The CDR3 covers 14 residues.

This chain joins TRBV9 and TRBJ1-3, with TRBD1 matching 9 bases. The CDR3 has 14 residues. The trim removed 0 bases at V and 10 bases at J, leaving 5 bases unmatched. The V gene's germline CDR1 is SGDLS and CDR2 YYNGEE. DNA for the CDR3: TGTGCCAGCAGCGTAGTGGGACAGGGAGGAACCATATATTTT. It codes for CASSVVGQGGTIYF.

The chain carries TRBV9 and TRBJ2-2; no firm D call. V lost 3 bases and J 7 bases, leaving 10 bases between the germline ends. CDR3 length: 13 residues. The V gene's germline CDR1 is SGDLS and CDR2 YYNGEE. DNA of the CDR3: TGTGCCAGCAGCGACGGAGCCAGCGGGGAGCTGTTTTTT. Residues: CASSDGASGELFF.

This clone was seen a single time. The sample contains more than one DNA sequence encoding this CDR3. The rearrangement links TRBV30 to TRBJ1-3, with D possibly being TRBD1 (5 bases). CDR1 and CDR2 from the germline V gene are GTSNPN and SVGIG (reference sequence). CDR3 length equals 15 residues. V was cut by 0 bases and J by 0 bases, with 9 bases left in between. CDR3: CAWSVLGGSGNTIYF. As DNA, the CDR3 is TGTGCCTGGAGTGTACTCGGGGGCTCTGGAAACACCATATATTTT. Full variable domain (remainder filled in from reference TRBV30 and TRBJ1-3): SQTIHQWPATLVQPVGSPLSLECTVEGTSNPNLYWYRQAAGRGLQLLFYSVGIGQISSEVPQNLSASRPQDRQFILSSKKLLLSDSGFYLCAWSVLGGSGNTIYFGEGSWLTVV.

CDR3 DNA sequence: TGTGCCAGCAGTGACTCGACAGGTGAATATGGCTACACCTTC. Protein product: CASSDSTGEYGYTF. This chain links TRBV2 with TRBJ1-2; tentative D call: TRBD1 (6 bases). V was cut by 3 bases and J by 5 bases, with 13 bases left in between. Germline V gives CDR1 SNHLY, CDR2 FYNNEI. This CDR3 comprises 14 residues.

The CDR3 is CASCPRKTGDYGYTF. The CDR3 nucleotides are TGTGCCAGCTGTCCTCGCAAGACAGGAGACTATGGCTACACCTTC. The chain employs TRBV6-1 and TRBJ1-2; TRBD1 might be the D (6 bases). The CDR3 runs 15 residues. CDR1 and CDR2 from the germline V gene are MNHNS and SASEGT. Trimming cost V 8 bases and J 3 bases, with 19 bases left between them.

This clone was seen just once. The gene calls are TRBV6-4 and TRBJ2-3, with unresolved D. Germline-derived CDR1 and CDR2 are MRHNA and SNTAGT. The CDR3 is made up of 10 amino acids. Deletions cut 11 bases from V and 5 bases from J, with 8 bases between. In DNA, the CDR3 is TGTGCCCAGAGAGGAGATACGCAGTATTTT. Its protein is CAQRGDTQYF.

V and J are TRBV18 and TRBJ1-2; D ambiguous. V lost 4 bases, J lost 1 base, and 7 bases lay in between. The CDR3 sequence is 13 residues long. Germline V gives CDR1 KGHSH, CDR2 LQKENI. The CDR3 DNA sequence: TGTGCCAGCTCACGTGGTGGTAACTATGGCTACACCTTC. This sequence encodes CASSRGGNYGYTF. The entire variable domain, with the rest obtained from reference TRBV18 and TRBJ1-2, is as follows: NAGVMQNPRHLVRRRGQEARLRCSPMKGHSHVYWYRQLPEEGLKFMVYLQKENIIDESGMPKERFSAEFPKEGPSILRIQQVVRGDSAAYFCASSRGGNYGYTFGSGTRLTVV.

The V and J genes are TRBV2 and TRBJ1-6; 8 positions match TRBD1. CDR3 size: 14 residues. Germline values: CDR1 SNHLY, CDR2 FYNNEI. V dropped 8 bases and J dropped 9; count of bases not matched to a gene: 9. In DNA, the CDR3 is TGTGCCAGCGATACAGACAGGGGCATTTCACCCCTCCACTTT. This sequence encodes CASDTDRGISPLHF.

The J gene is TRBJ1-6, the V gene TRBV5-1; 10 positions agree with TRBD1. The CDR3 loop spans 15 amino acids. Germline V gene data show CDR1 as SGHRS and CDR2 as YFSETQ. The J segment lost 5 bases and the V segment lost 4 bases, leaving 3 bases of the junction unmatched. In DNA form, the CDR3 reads TGCGCCAGCAGCCAGGGGACAGGGGATAATTCACCCCTCCACTTT. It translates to CASSQGTGDNSPLHF.

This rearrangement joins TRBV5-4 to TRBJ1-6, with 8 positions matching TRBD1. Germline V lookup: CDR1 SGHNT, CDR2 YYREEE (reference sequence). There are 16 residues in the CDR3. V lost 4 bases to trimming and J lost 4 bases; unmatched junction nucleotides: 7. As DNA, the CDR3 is TGTGCCAGCAGCGACTGGACAGGGAATTATAATTCACCCCTCCACTTT. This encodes CASSDWTGNYNSPLHF.